A single sample is the source of the 11 T cell receptor beta chains below, sequenced in a study of blood T cells in healthy people across ages. Then a second PCR, running roughly 6 to 12 cycles, was carried out with a sample-barcoded 5' primer and a J-beta primer mix. From the 5' RACE reads, TCRdb called clonotypes with MiXCR, one entry per CDR3 protein. The sample holds 380,000 or so distinct CDR3 sequences, 50% to 60% seen once. Sequenced input: blood. Receptors originate from a man in his sixties in good health.

The gene calls are TRBV29-1 and TRBJ2-4; D gene unclear. The J call is uncertain, as TRBJ2-7 better fits the DNA end. CDR1 SQVTM and CDR2 ANQGSEA come from the germline V gene. This CDR3 spans 12 amino acids. CDR3 coding DNA: TGCAGCGTTGTGCCAGGCGGCTACGAGCAGTACTTC. Residues: CSVVPGGYEQYF.

This clonotype has just one count. The DNA for the CDR3 is TGCAACCTTGGAGGAAGGGCCTACGAGCAGTACTTC. Translation gives CNLGGRAYEQYF. The gene calls are TRBV20-1 and TRBJ2-5; the D gene is possibly TRBD2 (5 bases). The better agreement between TRBJ2-7 and the DNA end casts doubt on the J call. This CDR3 comprises 12 residues. From germline, CDR1 is DFQATT and CDR2 SNEGSKA (reference sequence).

This rearrangement joins TRBV20-1 to TRBJ1-2, with no clear D. V lost 7 bases and J lost 4, with 7 bases in between. This CDR3 comprises 10 residues. Germline loops: CDR1 DFQATT, CDR2 SNEGSKA (reference sequence). The CDR3 DNA reads as TGCAGTGTAGGCGTCTATGGCTACACCTTC. Translating gives CSVGVYGYTF.

This clonotype was seen a handful of times. The CDR3: CASSQENGEVAKNIQYF. In nucleotides, the CDR3 is TGTGCCAGCAGCCAAGAAAACGGTGAAGTAGCCAAAAACATTCAGTACTTC. This chain links TRBV3-1 with TRBJ2-4; D ambiguous. Germline V CDR1 and CDR2: LGHDT, YNNKEL (reference sequence). This CDR3 has 17 amino acids. V was pared by 0 bases and J by 0 bases, with 12 bases between.

CDR3 in amino acids: CASSLGGGTNYGYTF. As DNA, the CDR3 is TGTGCCAGCAGCTTAGGAGGAGGGACCAACTATGGCTACACCTTC. This chain connects TRBV7-8 to TRBJ1-2; possibly TRBD1 for D (5 bases). The V gene lost 1 base and the J gene lost 2 bases, with 11 bases spanning the gap. CDR1 is SGHVS, CDR2 FQNEAQ, per germline. This CDR3 contains 15 residues.

This clonotype was detected only a few times. The rearrangement joins TRBV29-1 to TRBJ2-5; D gene unclear. The germline CDR1 and CDR2 sequences are SQVTM and ANQGSEA. CDR3 length equals 12 residues. V was cut by 7 bases and J by 2 bases, with 11 bases left in between. In DNA, the CDR3 is TGCAGCGCCCGGGCCGGTCAAGAGACCCAGTACTTC. Amino acids: CSARAGQETQYF.

V gene TRBV28 combines with J gene TRBJ2-5; D is ambiguous. V was pared by 9 bases and J by 1 base, with 12 bases between. This CDR3 is 13 amino acids long. CDR1 is MDHEN and CDR2 is SYDVKM in the germline V gene. This chain's CDR3 is CARLNTAQETQYF. The DNA for the CDR3 is TGTGCCAGGCTCAACACCGCCCAAGAGACCCAGTACTTC.

This clonotype has just one count. The genes are TRBV29-1 and TRBJ1-2; 7 bases map to TRBD1. The CDR3 spans 12 residues. Germline trimming cut 5 bases from V and 1 base from J; bases unmatched to any gene: 1. Germline V gives CDR1 SQVTM, CDR2 ANQGSEA. The CDR3 sequence: CSVRQGNYGYTF. The DNA for the CDR3 is TGCAGCGTTAGACAGGGTAACTATGGCTACACCTTC. The full variable domain, its missing parts supplied by reference TRBV29-1 and TRBJ1-2, is SAVISQKPSRDICQRGTSLTIQCQVDSQVTMMFWYRQQPGQSLTLIATANQGSEATYESGFVIDKFPISRPNLTFSTLTVSNMSPEDSSIYLCSVRQGNYGYTFGSGTRLTVV.

This chain links TRBV11-2 with TRBJ2-4, with D tentatively TRBD2 (7 bases). V gave up 1 base and J gave up 5 bases, with 21 bases separating them. Per the germline V gene, CDR1 is SGHAT and CDR2 is FQNNGV. There are 18 residues in the CDR3. CDR3 region: CASSLGGRGRSIENIQYF. In nucleotides, the CDR3 is TGTGCCAGCAGCTTAGGGGGGCGGGGGAGAAGCATAGAAAACATTCAGTACTTC.

V is TRBV6-1 and J is TRBJ1-1; TRBD1 is a possible D gene (5 bases). V shed 1 base and J shed 11 bases, with 20 bases lying between them. The V gene's germline CDR1 is MNHNS and CDR2 SASEGT. The CDR3 extends over 15 amino acids. The DNA for the CDR3 is TGTGCCAGCAGTGAAGTTCTCGGACTACAGGAGATGGCTTTCTTT. Translating it yields CASSEVLGLQEMAFF.

This clonotype was found a few times. The chain employs TRBV7-2 and TRBJ2-5, with D unresolved. The CDR3 extends over 14 amino acids. V dropped 3 bases and J dropped 1 base, with 9 bases sitting between them. The germline V gene encodes CDR1 SGHTA and CDR2 FQGNSA. CDR3 nucleotide sequence: TGTGCCAGCAGCTTGGGGTCCCTCCAAGAGACCCAGTACTTC. Translated: CASSLGSLQETQYF.